This T cell receptor beta chain was found in a study of T cell repertoires in cytomegalovirus infection. Overall study: Public TCR beta signatures were indicative of both CMV infection and a matching HLA type. General study results and limits: Carriage of CMV together with the relevant HLA was identifiable through cumulative public TCR beta family frequency. In two of eight donors, the top clonotype was HLA-C-restricted CMV-specific.

V was trimmed by 1 base and J by 7 bases, leaving 11 bases between them. The CDR3 is made up of 14 amino acids. Per germline, CDR1 MNHNS and CDR2 SASEGT. A single record per CDR3 protein comes from TCRdb applying MiXCR to the reads. The data contain 800,000 to 950,000 distinct CDR3 sequences, around a third of them singletons. With regard to this clonotype: Its antigen remains unidentified.

The V call is TRBV6-1, the J call TRBJ2-1; D is undetermined. This receptor was identified in a human donor in good health (CMV status not recorded). Some clones in this sample may be carry-over from other donors' samples. The starting material was cultured CD8+ T cells from PBMCs, obtained from culture after CMV antigen stimulation. In nucleotides, the CDR3 is TGTGCCAGCAGTGAAGGGTGGGGAAGGAATGAGCAGTTCTTC. Amino acid sequence: CASSEGWGRNEQFF.